The 17 T cell receptor beta chains below were found in one sample sequenced in a study of blood T cell repertoires in COVID-19. The data were produced by immunoSEQ multiplex PCR, yet TCRdb's version contains in-frame clones alone and is incomplete. Here the sample spans fewer than 250,000 clones, 85% being singletons. The sample consisted of peripheral blood. The source of these receptors is a man between 60 and 75 years old with COVID-19, enrolled during active disease.

The rearrangement links TRBV4-3 to TRBJ1-4; D is undetermined. Germline V gene lookup returns CDR1 LGHNA and CDR2 YSLEER. The CDR3 totals 13 residues. V was shortened by 1 base and J by 5 bases, with 5 bases between the two germline ends. CDR3 protein: CASSQAVNEKLFF. CDR3 bases: TGCGCCAGCAGCCAAGCCGTAAATGAAAAACTGTTTTTT.

The V and J genes are TRBV7-2 and TRBJ1-2; D remains ambiguous. CDR1 SGHTA and CDR2 FQGNSA come from the germline V gene. The CDR3 covers 13 residues. Trimming took 2 bases from V and 7 from J, leaving 11 bases between them. The CDR3 region is CASSLSVVSGYTF. In nucleotides, the CDR3 is TGTGCCAGCAGCTTAAGTGTGGTTAGTGGCTACACCTTC.

Here the CDR3 reads CAWSSTGDAEAFF. DNA for the CDR3: TGTGCCTGGAGTTCGACAGGGGATGCTGAAGCTTTCTTT. The V call is TRBV30, the J call TRBJ1-1; 8 positions match TRBD1. Germline-derived CDR1 and CDR2 are GTSNPN and SVGIG (reference sequence). After removal of 2 bases from V and 6 bases from J, the junction contained 5 bases not matched to a gene. This CDR3 is built from 13 residues.

The gene calls are TRBV6-5 and TRBJ1-3; maybe TRBD1 (6 bases). The germline V gene encodes CDR1 MNHEY and CDR2 SVGAGI. The V gene lost 5 bases and the J gene lost 2 bases, with 10 bases spanning the gap. CDR3 size: 14 residues. The CDR3 DNA sequence: TGTGCCAGCAGTCCGGACAGTACTGGAAACACCATATATTTT. Its translation: CASSPDSTGNTIYF.

The gene calls are TRBV10-1 and TRBJ1-5; D gene ambiguous. The germline CDR1 and CDR2 sequences are WNHNN and SYGVQD (reference sequence). The CDR3 spans 14 residues. Trimming shortened V by 3 bases and J by 7 bases, and 13 bases separated the two germline ends. The CDR3 DNA reads as TGCGCCAGCAGTGAAGAATCGGGAGGCCAGCCCCAGCATTTT. Protein product: CASSEESGGQPQHF.

This chain connects TRBV2 to TRBJ2-5; 9 bases are a match to TRBD1. This CDR3 contains 14 residues. Germline assignment: CDR1 SNHLY and CDR2 FYNNEI. Trimming at V came to 5 bases and at J to 5 bases, leaving 6 bases not matched to a gene. The CDR3 DNA sequence: TGTGCCAGCAGTCCCCGGGACAGGGAGGAGACCCAGTACTTC. It specifies CASSPRDREETQYF.

The chain links TRBV3-1 (or the pseudogene TRBV3-2) to TRBJ2-7; 9 bases are a match to TRBD2. This CDR3 comprises 15 residues. The J segment lost 3 bases and the V segment lost 4 bases, leaving 7 bases of the junction unmatched. Germline-derived CDR1 and CDR2 are LGHDT and YNNKEL (reference sequence). DNA for the CDR3: TGTGCCAGCAGCCTGTTACGAGCGGGGGGCTACGAGCAGTACTTC. Translating gives CASSLLRAGGYEQYF.

The chain uses TRBV6-5 and TRBJ1-1; the match to TRBD1 covers 8 bases. After removal of 7 bases from V and 6 bases from J, the junction contained 13 bases not matched to a gene. The CDR3 runs to 15 residues. The germline V gene encodes CDR1 MNHEY and CDR2 SVGAGI. The CDR3, as DNA: TGTGCCAGCATCGCGGCAGGGGGCCGTCTCGCTGAAGCTTTCTTT. Translated, it gives CASIAAGGRLAEAFF.

The chain joins TRBV7-2 to TRBJ1-2; a weak D match, TRBD1 (6 bases). The V and J ends lost 1 base and 2 bases respectively, with 11 bases between them. The V gene's germline CDR1 is SGHTA and CDR2 FQGNSA. The CDR3 consists of 15 residues. The CDR3 DNA is TGTGCCAGCAGCTTAGGGGGCACAGGGAACTATGGCTACACCTTC. This encodes CASSLGGTGNYGYTF.

The chain uses TRBV5-1 and TRBJ2-7; the match to TRBD1 covers 7 bases. Germline lookup yields CDR1 SGHRS and CDR2 YFSETQ. CDR3 length equals 13 residues. V lost 5 bases and J lost 2; bases outside the gene matches: 4. CDR3: CASRGGGPYEQYF. The CDR3 nucleotides read TGCGCCAGCAGAGGGGGCGGACCCTACGAGCAGTACTTC. Drawing the rest from reference TRBV5-1 and TRBJ2-7, the complete variable domain is KAGVTQTPRYLIKTRGQQVTLSCSPISGHRSVSWYQQTPGQGLQFLFEYFSETQRNKGNFPGRFSGRQFSNSRSEMNVSTLELGDSALYLCASRGGGPYEQYFGPGTRLTVT.

This clone was counted once. The chain employs TRBV19 and TRBJ2-1; tentative D call: TRBD2 (7 bases). Germline assignment: CDR1 LNHDA and CDR2 SQIVND (reference sequence). The CDR3 totals 16 residues. Trimming took 5 bases from V and 6 from J, leaving 20 bases between them. CDR3 sequence reads: CASSFPRGGGRNEQFF. In DNA form, the CDR3 reads TGTGCCAGTAGTTTCCCCCGTGGGGGGGGCCGCAATGAGCAGTTCTTC.

The chain carries TRBV7-8 and TRBJ1-1; D gene uncertain. This CDR3 spans 14 amino acids. Trimming removed 2 bases at V and 0 bases at J, with 7 bases between. Germline V gene lookup returns CDR1 SGHVS and CDR2 FQNEAQ. The DNA for the CDR3 is TGTGCCAGCAGCTTAACCGAGATGAACACTGAAGCTTTCTTT. This sequence encodes CASSLTEMNTEAFF.

The chain carries TRBV27 and TRBJ1-2; D is possibly TRBD1 (6 bases). This CDR3 region has 14 residues. Trimming took off 5 bases at V and 4 bases at J, with 14 bases between the two ends. The germline gives CDR1 MNHEY, CDR2 SMNVEV (reference sequence). The CDR3 sequence: CASSVLGGGYGYTF. In DNA form, the CDR3 reads TGTGCCAGCAGTGTCTTAGGGGGTGGCTATGGCTACACCTTC.

V usage is TRBV30 and J usage is TRBJ1-1, with a weak D call TRBD1 (6 bases). The V end lost 5 bases, the J end lost 4 bases, and 17 bases lay between the germline ends. The CDR3 has 14 residues. Germline CDR1 is GTSNPN and CDR2 is SVGIG (reference sequence). CDR3 in DNA: TGTGCCTGGTCCTCGGGGGGGGGCGGCACTGAAGCTTTCTTT. Translation gives CAWSSGGGGTEAFF.

This clone was seen only a few times. The gene calls are TRBV7-9 and TRBJ2-2; D remains ambiguous. Trimming took 4 bases from V and 8 from J, leaving 8 bases between them. Germline CDR1 reads SEHNR; CDR2 reads FQNEAQ (reference sequence). CDR3 length equals 12 residues. CDR3 loop: CASSWLRGELFF. In DNA form, the CDR3 reads TGTGCCAGCAGCTGGCTGCGGGGGGAGCTGTTTTTT.

The chain carries TRBV5-1 and TRBJ1-6, with D tentatively TRBD1 (5 bases). The germline gives CDR1 SGHRS, CDR2 YFSETQ. This CDR3 is 15 amino acids long. The V end lost 1 base, the J end lost 8 bases, and 13 bases lay between the germline ends. For the CDR3, the DNA is TGCGCCAGCAGCTTGAACGGGGGGGAGGATTCACCCCTCCACTTT. Its protein is CASSLNGGEDSPLHF.

The V call is TRBV5-6, the J call TRBJ2-3, with TRBD1 matching over 9 bases. With V trimmed by 2 bases and J by 3 bases, 1 base remained unmatched. The CDR3 totals 14 residues. The germline gives CDR1 SGHDT, CDR2 YYEEEE. The CDR3, as DNA: TGTGCCAGCAGCTTACAGGGGGCGACAGATACGCAGTATTTT. Translation gives CASSLQGATDTQYF. The full variable domain, completed using reference TRBV5-6 and TRBJ2-3, is DAGVTQSPTHLIKTRGQQVTLRCSPKSGHDTVSWYQQALGQGPQFIFQYYEEEERQRGNFPDRFSGHQFPNYSSELNVNALLLGDSALYLCASSLQGATDTQYFGPGTRLTVL.